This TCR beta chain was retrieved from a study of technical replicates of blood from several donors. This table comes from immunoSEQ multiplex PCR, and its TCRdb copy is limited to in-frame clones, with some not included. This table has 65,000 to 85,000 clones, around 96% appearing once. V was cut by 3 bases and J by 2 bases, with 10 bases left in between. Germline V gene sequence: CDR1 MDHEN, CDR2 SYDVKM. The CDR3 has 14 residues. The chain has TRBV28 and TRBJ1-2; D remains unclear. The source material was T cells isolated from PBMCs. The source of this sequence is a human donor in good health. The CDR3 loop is CASSFPSGNYGYTF. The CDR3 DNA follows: TGTGCCAGCAGTTTCCCCTCGGGGAACTATGGCTACACCTTC.